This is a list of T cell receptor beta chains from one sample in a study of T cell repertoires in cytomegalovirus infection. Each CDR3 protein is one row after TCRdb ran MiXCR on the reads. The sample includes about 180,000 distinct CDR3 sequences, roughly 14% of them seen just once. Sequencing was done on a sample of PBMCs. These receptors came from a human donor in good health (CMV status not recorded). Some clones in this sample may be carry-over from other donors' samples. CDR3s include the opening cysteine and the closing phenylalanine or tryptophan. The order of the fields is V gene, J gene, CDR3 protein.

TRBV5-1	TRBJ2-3	CASSLASGITDTQYF
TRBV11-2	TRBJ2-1	CASSLGPDSYNEQFF
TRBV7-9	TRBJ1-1	CASSPGTTLIAFF
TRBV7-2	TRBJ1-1	CASSLARDRGYRAFF
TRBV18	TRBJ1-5	CASSLRTGFDQPQHF
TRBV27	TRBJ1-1	CASSPGVGYTEAFF
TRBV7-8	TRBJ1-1	CASSHNQGTEAFF
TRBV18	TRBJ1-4	CASSPRSAEPPRNEKLFF
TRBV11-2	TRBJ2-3	CASSLGLAGDTQYF
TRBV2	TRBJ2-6	CASSHTPGAGANVLTF
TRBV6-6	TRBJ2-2	CASYYTGAGELFF
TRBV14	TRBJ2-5	CASSQDPARQGAWETQYF
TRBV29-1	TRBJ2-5	CSVERDSSQETQYF
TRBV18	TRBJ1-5	CASSDASSQPQHF
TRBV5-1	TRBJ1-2	CASRNTGAHFSYGYTF
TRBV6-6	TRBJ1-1	CASINSAWDTEAFF
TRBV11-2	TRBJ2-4	CASSLSSGKNIQYF
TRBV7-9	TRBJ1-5	CASSLPSGQPQHF
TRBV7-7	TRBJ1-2	CASSLDYRGSYGYTF
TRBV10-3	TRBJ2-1	CAISSLAGVPYNEQFF
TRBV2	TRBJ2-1	CASSERGSLQYNEQFF
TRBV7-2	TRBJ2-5	CASSPRDGLIGTQYF
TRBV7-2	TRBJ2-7	CASSRPMGQGYEQYF
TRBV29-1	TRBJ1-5	CSVSDGLSNQPQHF
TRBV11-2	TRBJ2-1	CASSLLPAQQFF
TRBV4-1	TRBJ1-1	CASSHGRNTEAFF
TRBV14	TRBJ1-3	CASSQDEGTVTSGNTIYF
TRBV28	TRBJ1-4	CASSSGSIEEKLFF
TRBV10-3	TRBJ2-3	CAISDGTASTDTQYF
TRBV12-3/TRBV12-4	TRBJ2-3	CASNLETDTQYF
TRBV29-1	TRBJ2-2	CSVEVKDHGELFF